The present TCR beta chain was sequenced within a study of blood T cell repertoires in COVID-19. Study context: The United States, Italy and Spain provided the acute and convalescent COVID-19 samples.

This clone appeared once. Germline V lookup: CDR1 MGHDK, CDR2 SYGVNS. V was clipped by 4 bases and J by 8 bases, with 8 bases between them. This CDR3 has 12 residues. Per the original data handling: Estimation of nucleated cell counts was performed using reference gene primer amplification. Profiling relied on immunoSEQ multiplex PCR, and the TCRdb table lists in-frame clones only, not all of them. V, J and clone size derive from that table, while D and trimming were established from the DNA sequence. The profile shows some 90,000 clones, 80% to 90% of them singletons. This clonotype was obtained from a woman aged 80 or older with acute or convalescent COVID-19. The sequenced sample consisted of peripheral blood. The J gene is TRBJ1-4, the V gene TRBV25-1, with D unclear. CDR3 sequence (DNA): TGTGCCAGCAGTGCTCAGGCCGAAAAACTGTTTTTT. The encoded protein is CASSAQAEKLFF.